This TCR beta chain was identified in a study of identical twins. From germline, CDR1 is SQVTM and CDR2 ANQGSEA. CDR3 length equals 12 residues. V was clipped by 6 bases and J by 5 bases, with 13 bases between them. TCRdb used MiXCR to reprocess the 5' RACE reads, holding one entry per CDR3 protein. The data hold some 500,000 distinct CDR3 sequences, with around 20% observed a single time. This clonotype was seen repeatedly, ten times or more. The sample also formed part of further work on T cells expressing NK-cell markers. Per that study: Sorted CD3+CD56-NKG2C+, CD3+CD56+NKG2C+ and CD3+CD56+NKG2C- T cells supplied the TCR beta repertoires.

The rearrangement joins TRBV29-1 to TRBJ2-5; D ambiguous. The material sequenced was CD4+ T cells sorted from blood. This TCR derives from a woman between 18 and 30 years old in good health. The CDR3 DNA follows: TGCAGCGTCGCGGCCGGTCCGGAGACCCAGTACTTC. It is translated as CSVAAGPETQYF. Combining the CDR3 with reference TRBV29-1 and TRBJ2-5 gives the whole variable domain SAVISQKPSRDICQRGTSLTIQCQVDSQVTMMFWYRQQPGQSLTLIATANQGSEATYESGFVIDKFPISRPNLTFSTLTVSNMSPEDSSIYLCSVAAGPETQYFGPGTRLLVL.